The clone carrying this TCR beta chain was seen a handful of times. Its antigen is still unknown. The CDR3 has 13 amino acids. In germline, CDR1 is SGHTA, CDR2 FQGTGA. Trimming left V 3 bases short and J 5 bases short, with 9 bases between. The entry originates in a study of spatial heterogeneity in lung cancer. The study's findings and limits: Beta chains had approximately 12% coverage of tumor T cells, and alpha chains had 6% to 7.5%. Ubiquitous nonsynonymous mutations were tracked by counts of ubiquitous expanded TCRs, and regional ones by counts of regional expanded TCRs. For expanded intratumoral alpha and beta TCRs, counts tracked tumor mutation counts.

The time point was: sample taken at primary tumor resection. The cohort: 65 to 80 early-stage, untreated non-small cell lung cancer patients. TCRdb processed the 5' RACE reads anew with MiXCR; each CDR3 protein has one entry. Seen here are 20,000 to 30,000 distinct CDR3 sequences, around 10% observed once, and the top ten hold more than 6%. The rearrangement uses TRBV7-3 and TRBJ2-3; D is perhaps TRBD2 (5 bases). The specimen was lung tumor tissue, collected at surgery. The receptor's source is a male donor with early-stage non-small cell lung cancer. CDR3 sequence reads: CASSFDRGDTQYF. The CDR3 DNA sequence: TGTGCCAGCAGCTTCGACCGGGGAGATACGCAGTATTTT.